This T cell receptor beta chain was sequenced in a study of vaccination and CD4 T cells after COVID-19. Treatment here: approximately nine-day PBMC culture with coronavirus spike peptide pools or control peptides (ViraFEST assay). Trimming shortened V by 3 bases and J by 1 base, and 7 bases separated the two germline ends. CDR1 is SGHRS, CDR2 YFSETQ, per germline. This CDR3 comprises 13 residues. Cultured CD4+ T cell DNA underwent sequencing with the Oncomine TCR Beta short-read assay. TCRdb called the PCR reads again in MiXCR, with one record for every CDR3 protein. The sample records approximately 12,000 distinct CDR3 sequences, roughly 60% being singletons. Concerning this clonotype: What it binds is not known.

The rearrangement uses TRBV5-1 and TRBJ1-1; D unclear. The sequenced sample was CD4+ T cells from blood, cultured in vitro. This TCR came from a human donor who had recovered from COVID-19. In nucleotides, the CDR3 is TGCGCCAGCAGCTCGGACTCGAACACTGAAGCTTTCTTT. Its translation: CASSSDSNTEAFF.